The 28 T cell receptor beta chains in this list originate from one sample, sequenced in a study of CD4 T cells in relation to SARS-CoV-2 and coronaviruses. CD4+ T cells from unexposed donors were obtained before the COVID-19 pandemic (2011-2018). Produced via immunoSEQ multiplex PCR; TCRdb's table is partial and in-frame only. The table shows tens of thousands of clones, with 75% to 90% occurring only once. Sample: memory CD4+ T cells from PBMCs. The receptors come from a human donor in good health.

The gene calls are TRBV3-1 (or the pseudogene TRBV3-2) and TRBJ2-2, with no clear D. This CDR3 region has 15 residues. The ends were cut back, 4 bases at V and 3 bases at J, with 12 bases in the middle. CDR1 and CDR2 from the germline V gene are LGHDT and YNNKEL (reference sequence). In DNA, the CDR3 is TGTGCCAGCAGCCTCGGATTTGGTCACACCGGGGAGCTGTTTTTT. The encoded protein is CASSLGFGHTGELFF.

CDR3 DNA sequence: TGTGCCAGCAGCTTGTATCCGGGGACTAGCGGGGGGCCCGAGGACGAGCAGTACTTC. Translating gives CASSLYPGTSGGPEDEQYF. The genes are TRBV5-5 and TRBJ2-7; 15 bases fit TRBD2. V was pared by 1 base and J by 5 bases, with 13 bases of the junction left unmatched. CDR1 and CDR2 from the germline V gene are SGHKS and YYEKEE (reference sequence). There are 19 residues in the CDR3.

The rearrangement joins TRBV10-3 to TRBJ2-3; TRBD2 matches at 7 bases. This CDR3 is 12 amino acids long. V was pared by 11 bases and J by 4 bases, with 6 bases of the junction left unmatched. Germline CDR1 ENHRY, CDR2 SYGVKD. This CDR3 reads CALSGGADTQYF. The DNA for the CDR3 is TGTGCCCTATCGGGAGGCGCAGATACGCAGTATTTT.

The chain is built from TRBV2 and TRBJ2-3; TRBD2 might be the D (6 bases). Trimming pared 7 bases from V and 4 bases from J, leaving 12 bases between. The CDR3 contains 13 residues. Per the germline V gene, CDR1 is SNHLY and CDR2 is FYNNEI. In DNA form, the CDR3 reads TGTGCCAGCAAACGGGAGTGGGCAGATACGCAGTATTTT. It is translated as CASKREWADTQYF.

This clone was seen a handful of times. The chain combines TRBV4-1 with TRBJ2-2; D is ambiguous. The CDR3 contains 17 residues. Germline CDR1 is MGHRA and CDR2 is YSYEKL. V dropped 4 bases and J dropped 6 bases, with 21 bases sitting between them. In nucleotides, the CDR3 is TGCGCCAGCAGCCGATCGACCACCCCACGGGTCCCCGGGGAGCTGTTTTTT. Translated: CASSRSTTPRVPGELFF.

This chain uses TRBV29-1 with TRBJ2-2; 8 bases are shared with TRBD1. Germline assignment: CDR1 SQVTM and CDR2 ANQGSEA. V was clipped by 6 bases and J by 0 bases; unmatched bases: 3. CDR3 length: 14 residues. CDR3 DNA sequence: TGCAGCGTAGGGACAGGAGCGAACACCGGGGAGCTGTTTTTT. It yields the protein CSVGTGANTGELFF.

CDR3 sequence: CASKPTLTDTQYF. The CDR3 coding sequence is TGTGCCAGCAAACCGACCCTCACAGATACGCAGTATTTT. The rearrangement links TRBV7-9 to TRBJ2-3, with D hard to call. The CDR3 is made up of 13 amino acids. Trimming stripped 7 bases from V and 2 bases from J, with 10 bases between. In germline, CDR1 is SEHNR, CDR2 FQNEAQ (reference sequence).

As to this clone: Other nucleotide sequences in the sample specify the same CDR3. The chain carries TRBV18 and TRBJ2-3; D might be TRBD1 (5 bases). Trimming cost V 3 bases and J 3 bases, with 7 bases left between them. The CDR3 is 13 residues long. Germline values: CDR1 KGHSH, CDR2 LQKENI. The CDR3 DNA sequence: TGTGCCAGCTCACCCCCAGGGACAGATACGCAGTATTTT. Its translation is CASSPPGTDTQYF.

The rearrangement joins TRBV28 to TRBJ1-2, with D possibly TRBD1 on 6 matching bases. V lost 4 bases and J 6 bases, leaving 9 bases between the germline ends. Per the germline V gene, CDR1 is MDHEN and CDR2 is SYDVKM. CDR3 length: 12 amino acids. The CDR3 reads CASSSGGHGYTF. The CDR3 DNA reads TGTGCCAGCAGTTCCGGGGGGCATGGCTACACCTTC.

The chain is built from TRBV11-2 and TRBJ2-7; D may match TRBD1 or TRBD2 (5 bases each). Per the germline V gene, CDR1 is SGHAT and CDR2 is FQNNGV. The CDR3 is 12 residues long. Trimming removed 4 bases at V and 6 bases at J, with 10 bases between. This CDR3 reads CASSSSGLEQYF. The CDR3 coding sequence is TGTGCCAGCAGCTCCTCGGGGCTCGAGCAGTACTTC. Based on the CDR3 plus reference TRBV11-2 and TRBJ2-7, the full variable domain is EAGVAQSPRYKIIEKRQSVAFWCNPISGHATLYWYQQILGQGPKLLIQFQNNGVVDDSQLPKDRFSAERLKGVDSTLKIQPAKLEDSAVYLCASSSSGLEQYFGPGTRLTVT.

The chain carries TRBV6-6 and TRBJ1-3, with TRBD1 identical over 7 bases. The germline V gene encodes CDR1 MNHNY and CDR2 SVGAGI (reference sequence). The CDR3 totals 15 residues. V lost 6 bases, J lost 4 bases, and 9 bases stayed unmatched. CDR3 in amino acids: CASRPRRGWGNTIYF. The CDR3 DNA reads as TGTGCCAGCAGACCCCGCAGGGGGTGGGGAAACACCATATATTTT.

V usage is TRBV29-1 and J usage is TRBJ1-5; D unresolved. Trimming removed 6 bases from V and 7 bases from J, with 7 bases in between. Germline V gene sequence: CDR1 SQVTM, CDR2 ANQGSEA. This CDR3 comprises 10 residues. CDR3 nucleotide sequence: TGCAGCGTACGGCAGCAGCCCCAGCATTTT. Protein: CSVRQQPQHF.

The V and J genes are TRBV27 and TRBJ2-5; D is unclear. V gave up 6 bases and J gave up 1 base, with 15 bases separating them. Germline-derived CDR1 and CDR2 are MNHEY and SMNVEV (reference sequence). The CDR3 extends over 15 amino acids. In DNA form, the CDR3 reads TGTGCCAGCAGGGCCTTAGATCGTGGCCAAGAGACCCAGTACTTC. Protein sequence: CASRALDRGQETQYF.

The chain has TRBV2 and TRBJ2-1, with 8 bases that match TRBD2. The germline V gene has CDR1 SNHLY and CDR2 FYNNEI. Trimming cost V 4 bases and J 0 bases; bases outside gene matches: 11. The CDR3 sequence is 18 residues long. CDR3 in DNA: TGTGCCAGCAGTGCCGGGGAGGCGGGACTAGGCTCCTACAATGAGCAGTTCTTC. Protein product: CASSAGEAGLGSYNEQFF.

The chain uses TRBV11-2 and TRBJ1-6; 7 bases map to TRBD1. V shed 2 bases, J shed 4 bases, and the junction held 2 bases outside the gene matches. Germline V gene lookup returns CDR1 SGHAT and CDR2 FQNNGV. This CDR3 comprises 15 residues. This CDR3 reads CASSLQGGYNSPLHF. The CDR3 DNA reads TGTGCCAGCAGCTTACAGGGGGGATATAATTCACCCCTCCACTTT.

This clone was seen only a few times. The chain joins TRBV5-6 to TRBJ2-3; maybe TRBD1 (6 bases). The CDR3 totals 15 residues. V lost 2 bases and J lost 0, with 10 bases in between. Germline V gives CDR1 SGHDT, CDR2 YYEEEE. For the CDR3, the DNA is TGTGCCAGCAGCTTCAGGGGCCGCAGCACAGATACGCAGTATTTT. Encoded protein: CASSFRGRSTDTQYF.

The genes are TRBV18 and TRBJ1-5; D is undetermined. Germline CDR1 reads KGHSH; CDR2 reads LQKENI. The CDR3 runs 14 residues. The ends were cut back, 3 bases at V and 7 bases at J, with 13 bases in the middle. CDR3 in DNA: TGTGCCAGCTCACCTGGGGAGTCAGGCCAGCCCCAGCATTTT. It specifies CASSPGESGQPQHF.

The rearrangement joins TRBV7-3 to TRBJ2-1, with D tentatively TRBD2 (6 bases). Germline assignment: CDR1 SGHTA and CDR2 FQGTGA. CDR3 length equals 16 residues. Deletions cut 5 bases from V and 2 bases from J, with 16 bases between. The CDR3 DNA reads TGTGCCAGCAGCCCCCGGGACGGGAGCACCTACAATGAGCAGTTCTTC. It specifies CASSPRDGSTYNEQFF.

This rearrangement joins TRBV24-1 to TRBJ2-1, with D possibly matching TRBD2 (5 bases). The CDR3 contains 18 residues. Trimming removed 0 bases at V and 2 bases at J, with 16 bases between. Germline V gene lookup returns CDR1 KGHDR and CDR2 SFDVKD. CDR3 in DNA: TGTGCCACCAGTGATTTGCGATTGGGAGAATCAACCTACAATGAGCAGTTCTTC. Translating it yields CATSDLRLGESTYNEQFF.

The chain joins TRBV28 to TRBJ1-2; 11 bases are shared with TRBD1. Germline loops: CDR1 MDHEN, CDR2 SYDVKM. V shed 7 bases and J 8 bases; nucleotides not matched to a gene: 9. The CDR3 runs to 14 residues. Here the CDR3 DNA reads TGTGCCAGCAAACGGGGACAGGGGGGTCGGGGCTACACCTTC. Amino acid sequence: CASKRGQGGRGYTF.

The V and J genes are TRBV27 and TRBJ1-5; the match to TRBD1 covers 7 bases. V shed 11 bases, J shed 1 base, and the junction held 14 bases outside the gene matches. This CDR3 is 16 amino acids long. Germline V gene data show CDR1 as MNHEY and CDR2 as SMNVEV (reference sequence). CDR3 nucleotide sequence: TGTGCCCGGTGGACCAGGGGGAATCGGAGCAATCAGCCCCAGCATTTT. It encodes CARWTRGNRSNQPQHF.

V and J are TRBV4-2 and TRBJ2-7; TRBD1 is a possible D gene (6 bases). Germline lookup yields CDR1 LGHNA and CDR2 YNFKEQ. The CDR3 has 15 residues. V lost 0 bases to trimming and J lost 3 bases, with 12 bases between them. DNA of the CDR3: TGTGCCAGCAGCCAAGAGTGGCTAGGGGGCTACGAGCAGTACTTC. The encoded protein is CASSQEWLGGYEQYF.

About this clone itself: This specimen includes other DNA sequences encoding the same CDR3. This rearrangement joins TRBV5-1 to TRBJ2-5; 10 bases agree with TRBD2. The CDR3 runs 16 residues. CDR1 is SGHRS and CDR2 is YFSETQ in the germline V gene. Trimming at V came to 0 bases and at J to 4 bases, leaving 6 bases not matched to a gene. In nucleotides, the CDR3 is TGCGCCAGCAGCTTGGCCCCTAGCGGGAGTGGAGAGACCCAGTACTTC. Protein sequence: CASSLAPSGSGETQYF.

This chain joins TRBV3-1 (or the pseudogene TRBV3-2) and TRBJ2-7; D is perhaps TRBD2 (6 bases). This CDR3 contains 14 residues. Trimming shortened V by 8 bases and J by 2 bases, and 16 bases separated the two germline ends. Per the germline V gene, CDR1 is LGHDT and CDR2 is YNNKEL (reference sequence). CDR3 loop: CASGTSTETYEQYF. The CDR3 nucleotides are TGTGCCAGCGGTACTAGCACCGAAACCTACGAGCAGTACTTC.

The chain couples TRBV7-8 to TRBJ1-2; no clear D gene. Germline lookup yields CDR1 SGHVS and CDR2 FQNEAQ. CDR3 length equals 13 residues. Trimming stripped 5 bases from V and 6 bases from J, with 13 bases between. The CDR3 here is CASSQLAVNGYTF. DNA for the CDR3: TGTGCCAGCAGCCAGTTAGCCGTAAATGGCTACACCTTC. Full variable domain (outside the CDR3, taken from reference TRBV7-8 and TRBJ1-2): GAGVSQSPRYKVAKRGQDVALRCDPISGHVSLFWYQQALGQGPEFLTYFQNEAQLDKSGLPSDRFFAERPEGSVSTLKIQRTQQEDSAVYLCASSQLAVNGYTFGSGTRLTVV.

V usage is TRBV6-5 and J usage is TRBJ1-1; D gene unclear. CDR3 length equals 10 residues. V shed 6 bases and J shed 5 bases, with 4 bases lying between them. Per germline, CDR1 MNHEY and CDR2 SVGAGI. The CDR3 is CASRGTEAFF. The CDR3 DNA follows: TGTGCCAGCAGGGGGACTGAAGCTTTCTTT.

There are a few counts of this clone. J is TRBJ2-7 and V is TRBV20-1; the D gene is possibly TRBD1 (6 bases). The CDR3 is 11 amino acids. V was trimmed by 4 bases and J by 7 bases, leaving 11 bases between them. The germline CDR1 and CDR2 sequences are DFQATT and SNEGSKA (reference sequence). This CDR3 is CSATQGKEQYF. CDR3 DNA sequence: TGCAGTGCTACCCAGGGGAAAGAGCAGTACTTC.

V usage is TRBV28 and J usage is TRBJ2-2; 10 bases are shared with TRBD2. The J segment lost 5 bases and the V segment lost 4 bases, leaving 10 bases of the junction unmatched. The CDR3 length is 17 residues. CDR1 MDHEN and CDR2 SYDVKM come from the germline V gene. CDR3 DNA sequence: TGTGCCAGCAGTTGGACTAGCGGCGGTGTCGGGACCGGGGAGCTGTTTTTT. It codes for CASSWTSGGVGTGELFF.